This TCR beta chain was recorded in a study of cytomegalovirus exposure and HLA in healthy donors (dated by TCRdb to 2016 to 2017). About the full investigation: In an earlier analysis of some 610 of the donors, around 290 Gb of sequence data and approximately 120 million unique TCR beta sequences from about 190 million T cells were reported. An early release covering roughly 640 HLA-typed donors comprised about 310 gigabases of sequencing data and around 80 million unique TCR sequences. The genetic ancestry cluster associated with self-reported Caucasian donors included about 84% of the roughly 400 genotyped donors. The aim of the study was to test whether cataloging public T cell receptors could identify signatures of past pathogen exposure. The study used immunosequencing to profile the T cell repertoires of 600 to 850 subjects and linked those repertoires to cytomegalovirus serostatus. A separate validation cohort of some 130 different subjects was used in addition to the approximately 610-subject first cohort. High-throughput TCR immunosequencing, statistical association of individual TCRs with disease status, and machine learning were combined to predict cytomegalovirus infection status. To study patterns of TCR occurrence, a later analysis re-analyzed previously published TCR beta repertoires from 550 to 800 donors and added high-resolution HLA genotyping. Rather than drawing on any new phenotypic data, the later analysis identified candidate immune exposures from TCR beta sequences and the way those sequences occurred across donors. In an earlier analysis of several hundred of the donors, high-throughput TCR beta sequencing was used to judge whether each TCR beta V gene segment behaved as functional or pseudogenic. Donor age, sex, ethnicity and CMV serostatus were compiled together with the repertoire data. Genome-wide SNP genotypes for about three fifths of the 666 donors were used in a later genetic analysis, which treated that subset as a discovery cohort. All discovery cohort repertoires had been generated on a single sequencing platform. HLA typing included class I and class II loci at four-digit resolution. Typing coverage varied by locus: 629-630 donors for A, B, C, DRB1 and DQB1; 500 to 550 for DQA1; around 610 for DPA1; 400 to 480 for DPB1. A few DR-DQ haplotypes were treated as single units for association and clustering because of strong linkage in the cohort. Among 350 to 400 genotyped donors of the cohort, an average of around 240,000 unique TCR beta nucleotide sequences were sequenced per donor, around 20% of them non-productive. What the authors observed across the whole study: A further reported finding was that TCR beta sequences accurately predicted the HLA-A and HLA-B alleles for most subjects in the first cohort. At a false discovery rate of 0.05, a later analysis linked under 20,000 TCR beta sequences to specific HLA alleles. Presence/absence analyses assumed roughly uniform sequencing depth across donors, an assumption that may not hold. The sequencing pipeline was judged likely to have produced a cluster of highly shared sequence variants as a technical artifact. It was suggested by the authors that the approach could potentially be generalized to other disease states and immunological phenotypes. Several of the top co-occurrence clusters appeared to be linked to parvovirus B19, influenza, CMV and Epstein-Barr virus, according to a later analysis. In an earlier analysis of several hundred of the donors, most TCR beta V segments were observed in productive rearrangements about 87% or about 30% of the time, broadly matching IMGT annotations. In a later analysis, the rate of TCR association differed among HLA loci, with DRB1 alleles having the most associated TCRs and HLA-C alleles having the fewest. Linkage disequilibrium might explain the correlated functional status among segregating V segments, but an unknown experimental factor could not be ruled out. In this cohort, only TCR beta chains were sequenced, and detectable features were limited by the absence of alpha or paired-chain data. Strong co-occurrence of HLA alleles, especially DR and DQ, made assigning TCR associations to individual alleles difficult. A few of the identified cytomegalovirus-associated TCR beta chains were confirmed in vitro to be specific for cytomegalovirus antigens. Because HLA typing was unavailable for some donors at each locus, only the typed subset was used in association tests. Across donors, most TCR sequences were observed very rarely, whereas some public TCRs were present in many individuals. V-gene and J-gene trimming of TCR beta chains was associated with a missense DCLRE1C variant in a later genetic analysis, and the association was replicated in an independent cohort. Compared with equally common non-associated chains, HLA-associated TCR beta chains in a later analysis were more clonally expanded and had lower generation probabilities. A later genetic analysis reported fewer N-insertions in productive TCRs among donors in an Asian-associated ancestry cluster than the roughly 700-donor mean. For the cohort, immune exposure information was limited to CMV serostatus. The 87-base-pair reads could not distinguish some IMGT-functional V segments, including TRBV6-2 and TRBV6-3, so those segments were excluded. About 17 rarely observed V segments, including chromosome 9 orphons, were excluded from the earlier analysis of almost 600 of the donors because counts were too low. A total of around 150 TCR beta chains were listed by the study as associated with cytomegalovirus. Most CMV-associated TCR beta chains appeared to be HLA-restricted in a later analysis, and the HLA associations seemed to be driven largely by CMV exposure. Cytomegalovirus status was reported to be diagnosed by the classifier with high specificity and sensitivity in both the original and validation cohorts.

In regard to this clone: Its cognate antigen has yet to be identified. No base-level quality is on record; no much larger clone is a single base apart.

Libraries were built with the immunoSEQ multiplex PCR assay. For the multiplex PCR, a mixture combining 60 forward primers for TCR Vbeta segments and 13 reverse primers for TCR Jbeta segments was used. The CDR3 region of rearranged TCR beta genes was amplified from genomic DNA by a multiplex PCR assay. Amplified TCR beta libraries were sequenced as 87-base-pair reads on the Illumina HiSeq System. In the authors' own workflow: Across the 500 to 700 repertoires, a later analysis counted some 80 million unique TCR beta chains, some 11 million of which were shared by at least two donors. Raw reads were error-corrected and collapsed into unique sequences with a nearest-neighbor algorithm that merged closely related sequences to remove PCR and sequencing errors. Alignment of CDR3 sequences to IMGT reference sequences was used to assign V, D and J gene segments. For a sequence to be retained, a match of at least six nucleotides to both a V gene segment and a J gene segment was required. Rearrangements were called productive when the CDR3 lacked stop codons and stayed in frame with V and J; all others were non-productive. CDR3 was defined by IMGT convention, running from the second conserved V-encoded cysteine to the conserved J-encoded phenylalanine. In an earlier analysis of more than 550 of the donors, sequences lacking an unambiguous match to a single V gene segment were excluded. An earlier analysis of 500 to 700 of the donors classified V segments as functional when productive rearrangements were above 56.7% and as segregating when the standard deviation between donors was above 5%. A statistical classification framework was built to diagnose cytomegalovirus status from the catalog of TCR beta chain sequences. A later analysis assigned V and J genes by comparing TCR nucleotide sequences with IMGT/GENE-DB human TR gene sequences. The TCRdist pipeline was used in a later analysis to assign CDR3 sequences and most-parsimonious VDJ recombination scenarios. In a later analysis, each TCR beta chain was defined by its CDR3 amino acid sequence together with its V-gene family, and reads lacking a unique V-gene family were excluded. A later analysis removed 600 or so highly shared, low-generation-probability nucleotide sequences to deal with suspected cross-contamination and a sequencing artifact. In a later analysis, a clonal expansion index was calculated for each public chain from normalized within-repertoire ranks of inferred template counts. Generation probabilities in a later analysis came from a VDJ recombination model fitted to out-of-frame rearrangements, and those results were checked against IGoR. In a later analysis, TCR-TCR, TCR-HLA and TCR-CMV co-occurrence was scored with hypergeometric tests, and a repertoire-size bias correction was applied to TCR pairs. False discovery rates were estimated in a later analysis by permuting HLA or CMV assignments 20 times. A later analysis grouped co-occurring TCRs with DBSCAN, adding TCRdist sequence similarity when clustering within HLA-allele-positive subsets. Repertoires with fewer than 30,000 or more than 120,000 public chains, plus five repertoires with anomalous nucleotide sharing, were excluded from co-occurrence clustering. TCRdb stores this immuneACCESS table with in-frame sequences only. Part of the clones is absent; in the studies checked, under half of the shortfall reflects unresolved V genes, and no reason is known for the rest. That table supplies the V and J calls and clone size; D and trimming were determined from the DNA. The sample table records under 200,000 clones; approximately 78% of these occur just once. The leading ten clones occupy approximately 1.5% of the sample.

The cohort consisted of 666 healthy bone marrow donors. At the time of sampling, all cohort members were nominally healthy, though unrecorded immune exposures were likely present. The donor was CMV seronegative and was included in the group of a few hundred seronegative cohort members. Each donor provided a peripheral blood sample, and peripheral blood mononuclear cells were used for TCR beta sequencing. The Qiagen DNeasy Blood Extraction Kit was used to extract genomic DNA from the blood cell samples. The germline V gene supplies CDR1 ENHRY and CDR2 SYGVKD. The CDR3, from cysteine to phenylalanine, totals 15 residues. Solely the CDR3 DNA is kept, with 45 bases framed from the first base. The germline V and J ends show losses of 6 bases and 7 bases respectively, and no gene match explains 9 bases of the junction.

The clonotype comes from a woman aged 18-29 years in good health and CMV-seronegative. Sample: PBMCs. The sequence is built from TRBV10-3 and TRBJ2-2; a stretch of 9 junction bases matches TRBD2. The CDR3 reads CAISEPGLASGELFF. The DNA is TGTGCCATCAGCGAACCGGGACTAGCCAGCGGGGAGCTGTTTTTT.